One and the same sample provided the 2 T cell receptor beta chains below, sequenced in a study of T cell changes during pregnancy in multiple sclerosis (dated by TCRdb to the late 2010s). Library method: the immunoSEQ multiplex PCR assay. TCRdb obtained this table from immuneACCESS and retained in-frame rearrangements with V and J assigned. These tables miss some clones; where compared with another copy, unresolved V genes account for less than half of the shortfall, and the remainder is unexplained. The sample data list about 59,000 clones, and more than 75% of these were observed just once. Under 5.5% of the sample belongs to the ten largest clones. Sequencing used peripheral blood from another person, used as feeder cells. These receptors came from a human donor whose cells served as feeder cells for cultures in a pregnancy study.

With respect to this clone: The junction shows a germline mismatch at one end, possibly a read error. The chain combines TRBV5-1 with TRBJ2-7; D tentatively reads TRBD1 or TRBD2 (5 bases each). This CDR3 spans 14 amino acids. The V gene's germline CDR1 is SGHRS and CDR2 YFSETQ. CDR3 nucleotides: TGTGCCAGCAGCTTCTGGGGGAGCAGGAACGAGCAGTACTTC. Its translation: CASSFWGSRNEQYF.

This chain joins TRBV19 and TRBJ2-1; 7 bases are a match to TRBD2. The CDR3 is 17 residues long. The germline gives CDR1 LNHDA, CDR2 SQIVND (reference sequence). With 3 bases clipped from V and 3 bases from J, the junction kept 11 bases outside the gene matches. The DNA for the CDR3 is TGTGCCAGTAGTATTCATCTCGCGGGAGTTTACTACAATGAGCAGTTCTTC. Protein sequence: CASSIHLAGVYYNEQFF.